The 14 T cell receptor beta chains given below trace back to one sample, sequenced in a study of monozygotic twins with inflammatory bowel disease. Reanalyzing the 5' RACE reads, TCRdb keeps one entry per CDR3 protein, without DNA. Reported are approximately 420,000 distinct CDR3 sequences; the ten largest clones contain less than 2.5%. The sample was blood. The receptors shown here come from a human donor with ulcerative colitis or Crohn's disease, or a healthy co-twin of an affected twin (not recorded which).

The genes are TRBV20-1 and TRBJ2-7. Germline CDR1 and CDR2: DFQATT and SNEGSKA (reference sequence). The CDR3 consists of 13 residues. The CDR3 reads CSARSPNGYEQYF.

The chain carries TRBV7-2 and TRBJ2-2; without DNA, the TCRdb call of TRBD2 cannot be checked. The CDR3 extends over 16 amino acids. Germline V gene sequence: CDR1 SGHTA, CDR2 FQGNSA. This CDR3 reads CASSLRIAGDTGELFF.

The gene calls are TRBV3-1 and TRBJ1-1; there is no DNA to check the TCRdb D call of TRBD1. This CDR3 is 15 amino acids long. The germline CDR1 and CDR2 sequences are LGHDT and YNNKEL (reference sequence). The CDR3 loop is CASSQGQVLNTEAFF.

The rearrangement uses TRBV5-4 and TRBJ1-1; the D call of TRBD1 rests on TCRdb alone, since no DNA is present to check it. The CDR3 is made up of 13 amino acids. The V gene's germline CDR1 is SGHNT and CDR2 YYREEE (reference sequence). The CDR3 here is CASEGKGDTEAFF.

The chain has TRBV6-5 and TRBJ1-2; TCRdb's D call of TRBD1 is untestable without DNA. The germline V gene encodes CDR1 MNHEY and CDR2 SVGAGI. This CDR3 contains 17 residues. CDR3 protein: CASSSWTGSPPRSGYTF.

The chain employs TRBV4-3 and TRBJ2-1; TCRdb's assignment of TRBD2 cannot be checked, as there is no DNA. This CDR3 contains 16 residues. Germline V CDR1 and CDR2: LGHNA, YSLEER. CDR3 in amino acids: CASSREAGVAYNEQFF.

This sequence joins TRBV7-2 and TRBJ2-7; TCRdb picks TRBD1, but there is no DNA to check that call. The CDR3 runs 16 residues. CDR1 and CDR2 (germline): SGHTA, FQGNSA. The CDR3 loop is CASSYPRDSPTYEQYF.

The chain recombines TRBV28 with TRBJ2-1; TCRdb calls TRBD2, which cannot be checked without DNA. The germline gives CDR1 MDHEN, CDR2 SYDVKM. CDR3 length: 15 residues. The CDR3: CASSFSGGRHNEQFF.

This chain links TRBV5-4 with TRBJ1-6; checking the TCRdb D call of TRBD1 is not possible without DNA. CDR1 and CDR2 (germline): SGHNT, YYREEE (reference sequence). CDR3 size: 17 residues. CDR3 region: CASSFGGGGTMYSPLHF.

This chain connects TRBV6-1 to TRBJ2-3; TCRdb picks TRBD1, but there is no DNA to check that call. CDR3 length: 15 amino acids. Germline assignment: CDR1 MNHNS and CDR2 SASEGT. CDR3 sequence reads: CASRLRDSYTDTQYF.

The chain couples TRBV5-4 to TRBJ2-1; TCRdb's D gene call, TRBD2, goes unchecked for lack of DNA. Germline assignment: CDR1 SGHNT and CDR2 YYREEE (reference sequence). The CDR3 has 16 residues. CDR3 region: CASSSSGLAGGGEQFF.

The V gene is TRBV27, the J gene TRBJ1-2; TCRdb picks TRBD1, but there is no DNA to check that call. Per the germline V gene, CDR1 is MNHEY and CDR2 is SMNVEV (reference sequence). This CDR3 contains 13 residues. CDR3: CASSSSFGRGYTF.

The chain employs TRBV3-1 and TRBJ1-1; TCRdb proposes TRBD1, but this gene call is untestable without DNA. Germline CDR1 and CDR2: LGHDT and YNNKEL (reference sequence). CDR3 size: 14 residues. The chain's CDR3 is CASSPYRENTEAFF.

The chain recombines TRBV6-5 with TRBJ1-2; the TCRdb D gene call, TRBD1, has no DNA to confirm it. The CDR3 has 13 amino acids. Germline CDR1 MNHEY, CDR2 SVGAGI. The CDR3 sequence is CASSYEGGYGYTF.